This TCR beta chain was identified in a study of technical replicates of blood from a handful of donors. The V gene's germline CDR1 is SEHNR and CDR2 FQNEAQ (reference sequence). The CDR3 runs 13 residues. V was trimmed by 6 bases and J by 2 bases, leaving 8 bases between them. The assay was immunoSEQ multiplex PCR, and TCRdb's table has in-frame clones only and misses some. The sample carries approximately 87,000 clones, about 91% recorded once. Sequencing used T cells isolated from PBMCs. This clonotype originated in a human donor in good health. Some clones in this sample may be carry-over from other donors' samples. The chain links TRBV7-9 to TRBJ1-5; a weak D match, TRBD1 (5 bases). The CDR3 here is CASRQEGNQPQHF. The CDR3 DNA is TGTGCCAGCAGACAGGAAGGCAATCAGCCCCAGCATTTT.